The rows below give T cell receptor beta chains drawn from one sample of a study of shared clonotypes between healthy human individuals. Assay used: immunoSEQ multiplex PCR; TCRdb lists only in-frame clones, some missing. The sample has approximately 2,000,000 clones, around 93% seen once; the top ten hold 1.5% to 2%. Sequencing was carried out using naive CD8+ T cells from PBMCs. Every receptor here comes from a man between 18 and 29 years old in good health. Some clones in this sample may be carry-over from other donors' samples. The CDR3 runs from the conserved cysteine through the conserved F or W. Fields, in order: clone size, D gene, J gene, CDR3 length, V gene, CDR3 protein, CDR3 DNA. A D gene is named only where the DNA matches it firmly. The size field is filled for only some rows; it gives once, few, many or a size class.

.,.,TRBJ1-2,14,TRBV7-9,CASSNPRPNYGYTF,TGTGCCAGCAGCAACCCCAGGCCCAACTATGGCTACACCTTC
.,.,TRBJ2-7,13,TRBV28,CASSFVHPYEQYF,TGTGCCAGCAGTTTCGTACACCCCTACGAGCAGTACTTC
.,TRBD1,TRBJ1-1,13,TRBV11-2,CASSLGTGVQAFF,TGTGCCAGCAGCTTAGGGACAGGGGTTCAAGCTTTCTTT
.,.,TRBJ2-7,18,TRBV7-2,CASSLGSFWGEKSYEQYF,TGTGCCAGCAGCTTAGGGTCCTTTTGGGGGGAAAAAAGCTACGAGCAGTACTTC
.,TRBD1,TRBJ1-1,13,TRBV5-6,CASSPDRGTEAFF,TGTGCCAGCAGCCCCGACAGGGGCACTGAAGCTTTCTTT
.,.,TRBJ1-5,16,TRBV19,CASTTSSLQSNQPQHF,TGTGCCAGTACCACTTCGTCCCTGCAAAGCAATCAGCCCCAGCATTTT
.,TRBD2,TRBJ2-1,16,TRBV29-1,CSAGGVRLAGGGEQFF,TGCAGCGCCGGAGGGGTGCGACTAGCGGGAGGAGGTGAGCAGTTCTTC
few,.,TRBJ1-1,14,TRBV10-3,CAISEATGNTEAFF,TGTGCCATCAGTGAGGCGACAGGGAACACTGAAGCTTTCTTT
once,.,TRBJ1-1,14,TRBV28,CASSTGGGITEAFF,TGTGCCAGCTCGACCGGGGGGGGGATCACTGAAGCTTTCTTT
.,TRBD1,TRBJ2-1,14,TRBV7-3,CASSPAGTANEQFF,TGTGCCAGCAGCCCGGCCGGGACAGCTAATGAGCAGTTCTTC
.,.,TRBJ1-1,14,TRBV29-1,CSVGGAGRLNEAFF,TGCAGCGTGGGAGGGGCAGGGCGGCTAAATGAAGCTTTCTTT
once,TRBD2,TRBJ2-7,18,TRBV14,CASSQGLPLAGIAYEQYF,TGTGCCAGCAGCCAAGGTCTTCCACTAGCGGGAATAGCTTACGAGCAGTACTTC
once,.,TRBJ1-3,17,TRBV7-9,CASSFRDRPSSGNTIYF,TGTGCCAGCAGCTTCCGCGACAGGCCGAGCTCTGGAAACACCATATATTTT
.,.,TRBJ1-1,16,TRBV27,CASSLGRVGLGTEAFF,TGTGCCAGCAGTTTGGGCAGGGTTGGATTAGGCACTGAAGCTTTCTTT
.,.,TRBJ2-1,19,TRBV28,CASTLTAGTSFVSYNEQFF,TGTGCCAGCACCTTAACCGCCGGGACATCTTTCGTTTCCTACAATGAGCAGTTCTTC
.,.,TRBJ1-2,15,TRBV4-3,CASSLAKAGNYGYTF,TGCGCCAGCAGCCTGGCCAAGGCAGGGAACTATGGCTACACCTTC
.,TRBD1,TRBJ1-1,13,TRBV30,CAWRVSRGAEAFF,TGTGCCTGGAGGGTATCCAGGGGGGCTGAAGCTTTCTTT
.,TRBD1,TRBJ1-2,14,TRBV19,CASSIPPGGYGYTF,TGTGCCAGTAGTATCCCCCCAGGGGGCTATGGCTACACCTTC
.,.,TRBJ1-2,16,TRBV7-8,CASSLGRVDLGYGYTF,TGTGCCAGCAGCCTCGGCCGGGTTGATTTGGGCTATGGCTACACCTTC
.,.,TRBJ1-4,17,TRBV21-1,CASSMGTEVPGRGKLFF,TGTGCCAGCAGCATGGGGACGGAGGTCCCAGGACGCGGAAAACTGTTTTTT
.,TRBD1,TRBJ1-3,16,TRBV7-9,CASSPLAGGFGNTIYF,TGTGCCAGCAGCCCACTGGCAGGGGGCTTCGGAAACACCATATATTTT
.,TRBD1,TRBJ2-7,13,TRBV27,CASMGTGPLEQYF,TGTGCCAGCATGGGGACAGGGCCTCTCGAGCAGTACTTC
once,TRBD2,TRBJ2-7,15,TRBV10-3,CAISADRGLADEQYF,TGTGCCATCAGTGCCGATAGAGGACTAGCCGACGAGCAGTACTTC
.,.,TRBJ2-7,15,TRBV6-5,CASSYSRTPGYEQYF,TGTGCCAGCAGTTACTCGAGGACGCCGGGTTACGAGCAGTACTTC